This entry lists 7 T cell receptor beta chains sequenced from one sample in a study of PD-L1 blockade in urothelial cancer. Produced via immunoSEQ multiplex PCR; TCRdb's table is partial and in-frame only. Among under 90,000 clones, 90% were seen once, and the ten largest hold roughly 9.4%. The specimen was PBMCs, collected around atezolizumab (anti-PD-L1) treatment. The origin of the receptors is a man aged 60-69 years with urothelial cancer.

In its sample, this clone was seen once. The chain couples TRBV4-3 to TRBJ2-7, with a weak D call TRBD1 (5 bases). Germline V CDR1 and CDR2: LGHNA, YSLEER. The CDR3 loop spans 15 amino acids. Trimming stripped 0 bases from V and 4 bases from J, with 13 bases between. CDR3 nucleotides: TGCGCCAGCAGCCAAGAACGGCAGGGTCGGTACGAGCAGTACTTC. Translation: CASSQERQGRYEQYF.

This clone was found a few times. The V gene is TRBV30, the J gene TRBJ1-5; 7 bases are a match to TRBD1. CDR3 length: 14 residues. Germline CDR1 is GTSNPN and CDR2 is SVGIG (reference sequence). V was pared by 3 bases and J by 9 bases, with 11 bases of the junction left unmatched. In nucleotides, the CDR3 is TGTGCCTGGAGCGCCGGGACAGAGTCAGGGCCCCAGCATTTT. It is translated as CAWSAGTESGPQHF.

The chain combines TRBV1 with TRBJ1-2; the table's TRBD1 call for D was not verified on the DNA. TRBV1 is an annotated pseudogene. The CDR3 covers 15 residues. CDR3 sequence reads: CTSSQDLRQGYGYTF. In DNA, the CDR3 is TGCACCAGCAGCCAAGATCTGCGACAGGGCTATGGCTACACCTTC.

CDR3 in amino acids: CASSYSGTRGSDEQFF. The CDR3 bases are TGTGCCAGCAGTTACTCAGGGACTAGAGGTTCGGATGAGCAGTTCTTC. The V and J genes are TRBV6-5 and TRBJ2-1; 8 bases are a match to TRBD2. V was pared by 0 bases and J by 8 bases, with 9 bases of the junction left unmatched. The CDR3 is 16 residues long. Germline lookup yields CDR1 MNHEY and CDR2 SVGAGI.

This rearrangement joins TRBV4-2 to TRBJ1-1; 7 nucleotides line up with TRBD1. Trimming took 1 base from V and 4 from J; bases not matched to a gene: 6. Germline CDR1 and CDR2: LGHNA and YNFKEQ. The CDR3 spans 15 residues. CDR3 bases: TGTGCCAGCAGCCAAGGATTACAGGGGAGCACTGAAGCTTTCTTT. Translated, it gives CASSQGLQGSTEAFF.

V gene TRBV4-1 combines with J gene TRBJ2-1; 14 bases fit TRBD2. After removal of 2 bases from V and 3 bases from J, the junction contained 6 bases not matched to a gene. The CDR3 length is 18 residues. Germline V gene lookup returns CDR1 MGHRA and CDR2 YSYEKL. The CDR3 DNA is TGCGCCAGCAGCCAAAGACCGGGACTAGCGGGAGTCTACAATGAGCAGTTCTTC. Protein sequence: CASSQRPGLAGVYNEQFF.

This clone has a single count. The chain couples TRBV19 to TRBJ1-5; the D is unclear. V was cut by 1 base and J by 7 bases, with 8 bases left in between. Germline CDR1 and CDR2: LNHDA and SQIVND (reference sequence). This CDR3 spans 13 amino acids. For the CDR3, the DNA is TGTGCCAGTAGTATAGCGCAGCGGCAGCCCCAGCATTTT. As protein: CASSIAQRQPQHF.